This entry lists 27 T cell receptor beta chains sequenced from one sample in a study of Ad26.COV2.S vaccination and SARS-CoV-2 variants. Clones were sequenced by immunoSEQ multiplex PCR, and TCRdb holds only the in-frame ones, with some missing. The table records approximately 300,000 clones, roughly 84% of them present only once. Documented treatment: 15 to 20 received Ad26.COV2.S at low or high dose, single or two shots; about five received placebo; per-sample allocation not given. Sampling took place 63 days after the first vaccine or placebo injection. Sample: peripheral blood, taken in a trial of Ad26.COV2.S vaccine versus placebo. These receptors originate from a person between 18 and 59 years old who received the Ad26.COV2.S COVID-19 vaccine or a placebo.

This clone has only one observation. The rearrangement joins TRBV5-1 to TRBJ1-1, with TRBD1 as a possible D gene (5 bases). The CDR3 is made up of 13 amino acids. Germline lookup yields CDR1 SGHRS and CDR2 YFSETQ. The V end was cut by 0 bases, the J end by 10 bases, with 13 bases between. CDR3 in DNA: TGCGCCAGCAGCTTGGTGGGGACTCCGCCAGCTTTCTTT. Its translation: CASSLVGTPPAFF.

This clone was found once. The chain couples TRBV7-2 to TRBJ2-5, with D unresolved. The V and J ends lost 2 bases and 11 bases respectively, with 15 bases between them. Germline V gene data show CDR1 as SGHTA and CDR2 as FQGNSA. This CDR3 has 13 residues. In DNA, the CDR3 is TGTGCCAGCAGCTTAAGTATCGGGTCTTATCAGTACTTC. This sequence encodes CASSLSIGSYQYF.

The CDR3 region has the DNA TGTGCCAGCAGCCGACTGGCATATGCGGGACATATGAACACTGAAGCTTTCTTT. It is translated as CASSRLAYAGHMNTEAFF. This sequence joins TRBV3-1 (or the pseudogene TRBV3-2) and TRBJ1-1, with D maybe TRBD1 (6 bases). The CDR3 contains 18 residues. V lost 4 bases, J lost 0 bases, and 21 bases lay in between. From germline, CDR1 is LGHDT and CDR2 YNNKEL (reference sequence).

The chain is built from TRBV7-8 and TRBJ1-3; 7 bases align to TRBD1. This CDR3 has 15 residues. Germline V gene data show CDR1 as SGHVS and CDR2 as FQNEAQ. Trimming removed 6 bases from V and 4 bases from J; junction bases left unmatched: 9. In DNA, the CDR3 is TGTGCCAGCAGGGAACAGGGGTTGGGGGGAAACACCATATATTTT. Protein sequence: CASREQGLGGNTIYF.

CDR3 sequence: CASSPRGTNSPLHF. DNA of the CDR3: TGTGCCAGCAGCCCCAGGGGGACTAATTCACCCCTCCACTTT. The rearrangement uses TRBV3-1 (or the pseudogene TRBV3-2) and TRBJ1-6; 7 positions match TRBD1. The CDR3 length is 14 residues. V shed 4 bases and J 6 bases; nucleotides not matched to a gene: 3. The germline CDR1 and CDR2 sequences are LGHDT and YNNKEL (reference sequence).

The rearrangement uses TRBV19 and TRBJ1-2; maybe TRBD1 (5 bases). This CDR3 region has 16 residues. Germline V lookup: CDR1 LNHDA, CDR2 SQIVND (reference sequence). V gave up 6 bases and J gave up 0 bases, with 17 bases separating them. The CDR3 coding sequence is TGTGCCAGTAGCCGCAGATCAGGGTCGGCTAACTATGGCTACACCTTC. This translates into CASSRRSGSANYGYTF.

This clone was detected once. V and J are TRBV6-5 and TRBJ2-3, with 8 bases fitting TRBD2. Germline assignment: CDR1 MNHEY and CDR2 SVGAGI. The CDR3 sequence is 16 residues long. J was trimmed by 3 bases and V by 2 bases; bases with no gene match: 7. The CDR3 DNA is TGTGCCAGCAGTTACGGGAACGGGGGGGCGACAGATACGCAGTATTTT. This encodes CASSYGNGGATDTQYF.

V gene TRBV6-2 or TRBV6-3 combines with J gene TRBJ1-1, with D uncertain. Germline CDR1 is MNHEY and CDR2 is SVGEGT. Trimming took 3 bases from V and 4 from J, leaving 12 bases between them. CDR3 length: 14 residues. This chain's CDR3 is CASSYTEASTEAFF. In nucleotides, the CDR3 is TGTGCCAGCAGTTATACAGAGGCTAGCACTGAAGCTTTCTTT.

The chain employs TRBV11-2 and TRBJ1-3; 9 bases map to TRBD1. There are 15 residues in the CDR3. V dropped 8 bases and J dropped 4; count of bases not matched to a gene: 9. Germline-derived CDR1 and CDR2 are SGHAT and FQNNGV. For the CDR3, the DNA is TGTGCCAGCGGCGGGACAGGGAATATCGGAAACACCATATATTTT. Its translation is CASGGTGNIGNTIYF.

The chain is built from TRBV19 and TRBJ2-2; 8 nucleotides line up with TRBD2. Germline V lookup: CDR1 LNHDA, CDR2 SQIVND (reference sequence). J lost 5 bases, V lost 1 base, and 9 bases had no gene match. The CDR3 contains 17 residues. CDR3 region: CASSIGSWPGGTGELFF. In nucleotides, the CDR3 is TGTGCCAGTAGTATAGGCTCATGGCCGGGAGGGACCGGGGAGCTGTTTTTT.

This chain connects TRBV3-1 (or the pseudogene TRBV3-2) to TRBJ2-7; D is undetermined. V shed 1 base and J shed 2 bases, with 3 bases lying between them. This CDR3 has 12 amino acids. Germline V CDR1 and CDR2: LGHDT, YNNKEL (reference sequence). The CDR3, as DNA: TGTGCCAGCAGCCAAGTAACCTACGAGCAGTACTTC. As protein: CASSQVTYEQYF.

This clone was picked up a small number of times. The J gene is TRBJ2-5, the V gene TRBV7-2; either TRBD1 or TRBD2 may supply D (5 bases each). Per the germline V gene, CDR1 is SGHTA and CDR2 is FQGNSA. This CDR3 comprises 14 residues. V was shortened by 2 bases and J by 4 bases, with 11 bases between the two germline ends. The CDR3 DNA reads TGTGCCAGCAGCTTAACCCCGGGGCTAGAGACCCAGTACTTC. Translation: CASSLTPGLETQYF.

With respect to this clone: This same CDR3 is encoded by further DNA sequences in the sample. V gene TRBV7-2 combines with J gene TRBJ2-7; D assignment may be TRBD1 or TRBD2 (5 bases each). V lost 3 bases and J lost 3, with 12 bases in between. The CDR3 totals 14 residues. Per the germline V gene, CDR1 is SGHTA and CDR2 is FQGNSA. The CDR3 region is CASSFRDGNYEQYF. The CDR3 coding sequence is TGTGCCAGCAGCTTCCGGGACGGAAACTACGAGCAGTACTTC.

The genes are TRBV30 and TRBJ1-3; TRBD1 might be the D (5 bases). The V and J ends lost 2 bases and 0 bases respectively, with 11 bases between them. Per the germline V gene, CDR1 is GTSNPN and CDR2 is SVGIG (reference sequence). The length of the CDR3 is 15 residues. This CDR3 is CAWSPGRSSGNTIYF. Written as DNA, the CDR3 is TGTGCCTGGAGTCCGGGACGGTCCTCTGGAAACACCATATATTTT.

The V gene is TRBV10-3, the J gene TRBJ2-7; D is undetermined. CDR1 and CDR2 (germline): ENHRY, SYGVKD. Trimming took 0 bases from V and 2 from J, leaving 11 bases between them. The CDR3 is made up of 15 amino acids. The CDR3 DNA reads TGTGCCATCAGTGAGTCGATCACAGATGCCTACGAGCAGTACTTC. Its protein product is CAISESITDAYEQYF.

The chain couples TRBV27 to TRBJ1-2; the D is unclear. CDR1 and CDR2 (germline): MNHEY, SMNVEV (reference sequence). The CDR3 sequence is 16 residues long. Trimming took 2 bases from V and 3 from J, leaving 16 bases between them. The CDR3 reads CASSLRRGSNYYGYTF. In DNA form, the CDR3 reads TGTGCCAGCAGTTTACGTCGAGGCAGTAACTACTATGGCTACACCTTC.

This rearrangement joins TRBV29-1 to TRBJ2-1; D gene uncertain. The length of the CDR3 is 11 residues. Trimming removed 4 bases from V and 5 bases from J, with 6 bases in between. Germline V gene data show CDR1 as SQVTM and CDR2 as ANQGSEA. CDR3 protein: CSVVFHNEQFF. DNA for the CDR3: TGCAGCGTTGTTTTTCACAATGAGCAGTTCTTC.

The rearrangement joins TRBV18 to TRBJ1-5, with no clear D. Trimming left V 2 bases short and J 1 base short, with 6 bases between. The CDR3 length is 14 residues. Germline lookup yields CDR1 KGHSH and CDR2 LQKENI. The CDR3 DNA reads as TGTGCCAGCTCACCAGGGATAAGCAATCAGCCCCAGCATTTT. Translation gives CASSPGISNQPQHF.

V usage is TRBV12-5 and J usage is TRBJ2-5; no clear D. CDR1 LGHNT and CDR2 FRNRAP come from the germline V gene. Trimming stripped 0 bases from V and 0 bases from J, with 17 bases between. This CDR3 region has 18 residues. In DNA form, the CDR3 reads TGTGCTAGTGGTTTGGTATCGTACAAAAAGACCCACCAAGAGACCCAGTACTTC. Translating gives CASGLVSYKKTHQETQYF.

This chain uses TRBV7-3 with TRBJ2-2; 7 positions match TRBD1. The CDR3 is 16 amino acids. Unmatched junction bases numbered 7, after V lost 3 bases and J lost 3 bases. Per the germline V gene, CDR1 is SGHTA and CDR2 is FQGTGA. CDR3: CASSFNDRADTGELFF. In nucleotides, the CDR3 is TGTGCCAGCAGCTTTAACGACAGGGCGGACACCGGGGAGCTGTTTTTT.

DNA for the CDR3: TGTGCCAGCAGTTTCAGGGGCCTACTGAACACTGAAGCTTTCTTT. Protein product: CASSFRGLLNTEAFF. This sequence joins TRBV6-2 or TRBV6-3 and TRBJ1-1, with D possibly matching TRBD1 (6 bases). This CDR3 contains 15 residues. Trimming stripped 4 bases from V and 0 bases from J, with 12 bases between. CDR1 MNHEY and CDR2 SVGEGT come from the germline V gene.

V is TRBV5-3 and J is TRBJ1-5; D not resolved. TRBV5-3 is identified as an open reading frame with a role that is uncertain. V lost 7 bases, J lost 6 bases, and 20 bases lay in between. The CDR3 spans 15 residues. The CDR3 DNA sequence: TGTGCCAGATTACCCCAGGAGGGCCGGGGTCAGCCCCAGCATTTT. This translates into CARLPQEGRGQPQHF.

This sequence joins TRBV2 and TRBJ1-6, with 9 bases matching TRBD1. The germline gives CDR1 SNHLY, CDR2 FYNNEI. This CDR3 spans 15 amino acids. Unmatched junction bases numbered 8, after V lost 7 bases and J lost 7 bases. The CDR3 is CASTPGQGRNSPLHF. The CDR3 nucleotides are TGTGCCAGCACTCCGGGACAGGGTCGCAATTCACCCCTCCACTTT.

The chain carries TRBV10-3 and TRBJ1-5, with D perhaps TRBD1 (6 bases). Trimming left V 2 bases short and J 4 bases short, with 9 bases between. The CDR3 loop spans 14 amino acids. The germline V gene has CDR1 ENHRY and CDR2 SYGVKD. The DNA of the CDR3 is TGTGCCATCAGTGAGGGACAGCTGAATCAGCCCCAGCATTTT. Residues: CAISEGQLNQPQHF.

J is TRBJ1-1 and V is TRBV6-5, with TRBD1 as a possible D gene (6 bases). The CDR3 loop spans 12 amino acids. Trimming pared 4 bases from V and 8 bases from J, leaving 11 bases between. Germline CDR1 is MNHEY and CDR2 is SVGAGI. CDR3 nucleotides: TGTGCCAGCAGTTTCACGACAGGAGAAGCTTTCTTT. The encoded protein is CASSFTTGEAFF.

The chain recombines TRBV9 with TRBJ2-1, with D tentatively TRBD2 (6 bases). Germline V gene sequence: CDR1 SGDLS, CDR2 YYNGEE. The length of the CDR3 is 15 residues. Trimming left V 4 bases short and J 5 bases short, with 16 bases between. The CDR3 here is CASSTRSGINNEQFF. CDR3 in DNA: TGTGCCAGCAGCACCCGTAGCGGCATCAACAATGAGCAGTTCTTC.

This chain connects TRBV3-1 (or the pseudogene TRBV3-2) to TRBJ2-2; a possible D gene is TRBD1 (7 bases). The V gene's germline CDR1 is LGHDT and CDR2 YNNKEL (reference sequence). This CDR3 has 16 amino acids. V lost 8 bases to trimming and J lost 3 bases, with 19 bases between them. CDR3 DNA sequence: TGTGCCAGCCATCACTGGGGCAGGGGGGACACCGGGGAGCTGTTTTTT. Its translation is CASHHWGRGDTGELFF.